The clone carrying this T cell receptor (beta chain) was observed at least ten times. What it recognizes is unknown. The record originates from a study of regulatory T cells in long-lasting Graves disease. Time point here: newly diagnosed GD, antithyroid drugs for less than 3 months. Following extraction of RNA from PBMCs, that RNA was used to make the TCR library. To make TCR beta libraries, researchers used iRepertoire HTBI primers and Arm-PCR of CDR3 regions. TCRdb analysed the multiplex PCR reads with MiXCR anew, one entry per CDR3 protein. The data show about 620,000 distinct CDR3 sequences, 15% to 20% seen once. Study-level findings and limits: Persistent patients shared more public clonotypes (2,741) than newly diagnosed patients (under 1,000). Gene preferences differed: TRBV28, TRBJ1-2, TRBJ2-5 in persistent cases.

V was shortened by 5 bases and J by 2 bases, with 12 bases between the two germline ends. This CDR3 spans 13 amino acids. Germline V gene sequence: CDR1 DFQATT, CDR2 SNEGSKA (reference sequence). The sample was also linked to a second study, of T cells in Graves' hyperthyroidism and ophthalmopathy.

This clonotype was sampled from a young woman with Graves disease. The specimen was peripheral blood mononuclear cells (PBMCs), collected at new diagnosis, from a patient treated with antithyroid drugs. This rearrangement joins TRBV20-1 to TRBJ1-2; D ambiguous. CDR3 in amino acids: CSAPDHWNYGYTF. CDR3 nucleotides: TGCAGTGCTCCAGACCACTGGAACTATGGCTACACCTTC.